The 32 T cell receptor beta chains in this list originate from one sample, sequenced in a study of T cell responses to AZD1222 COVID-19 vaccine. Generated by immunoSEQ multiplex PCR, the TCRdb table keeps only in-frame clones and is missing some. The table lists roughly 150,000 clones, about 90% of them singletons. Sequenced material: peripheral blood, taken 28 days after the second AZD1222 dose. All receptors come from an adult who received the AZD1222 COVID-19 vaccine.

J is TRBJ2-1 and V is TRBV5-4; 7 bases map to TRBD1. J gave up 12 bases and V 4 bases, and 13 bases lay outside the gene matches. The V gene's germline CDR1 is SGHNT and CDR2 YYREEE (reference sequence). CDR3 length: 14 amino acids. In nucleotides, the CDR3 is TGTGCCAGCAGCCTTGCGAGGGACAGAGCAGTGCAGTTCTTC. It translates to CASSLARDRAVQFF.

The CDR3 nucleotides are TGTGCCAGCAGCTTAAGTAGGGGAGTCGAAGCTTTCTTT. Translation gives CASSLSRGVEAFF. The chain couples TRBV7-2 to TRBJ1-1; TRBD1 is a possible D gene (5 bases). The CDR3 is 13 residues long. Germline loops: CDR1 SGHTA, CDR2 FQGNSA. V lost 2 bases to trimming and J lost 8 bases, with 12 bases between them.

The V gene is TRBV5-4, the J gene TRBJ2-2, with D tentatively TRBD1 (6 bases). V was clipped by 5 bases and J by 1 base, with 12 bases between them. Germline assignment: CDR1 SGHNT and CDR2 YYREEE (reference sequence). CDR3 length: 15 amino acids. The CDR3 nucleotides are TGTGCCAGCAGTAAAATGACAGGGAACACCGGGGAGCTGTTTTTT. Amino acids: CASSKMTGNTGELFF.

This chain joins TRBV11-2 and TRBJ2-3; 9 positions agree with TRBD1. The germline V gene encodes CDR1 SGHAT and CDR2 FQNNGV. Trimming at V came to 3 bases and at J to 6 bases, leaving 7 bases not matched to a gene. This CDR3 contains 15 residues. In nucleotides, the CDR3 is TGTGCCAGCAGCTTCCCGGGACAGGGCCGCGATACGCAGTATTTT. Its translation is CASSFPGQGRDTQYF. Combining the CDR3 with reference TRBV11-2 and TRBJ2-3 gives the whole variable domain EAGVAQSPRYKIIEKRQSVAFWCNPISGHATLYWYQQILGQGPKLLIQFQNNGVVDDSQLPKDRFSAERLKGVDSTLKIQPAKLEDSAVYLCASSFPGQGRDTQYFGPGTRLTVL.

The V call is TRBV19, the J call TRBJ2-1, with D perhaps given as TRBD1 or TRBD2 (5 bases each). V lost 2 bases to trimming and J lost 8 bases, with 13 bases between them. Germline CDR1 LNHDA, CDR2 SQIVND (reference sequence). The CDR3 has 14 amino acids. CDR3 bases: TGTGCCAGTAGTATATCGCTGGGACGCGATGAGCAGTTCTTC. Its protein is CASSISLGRDEQFF.

V is TRBV19 and J is TRBJ1-4; a possible D gene is TRBD1 (6 bases). Germline V gene sequence: CDR1 LNHDA, CDR2 SQIVND (reference sequence). This CDR3 has 16 residues. V lost 4 bases and J 3 bases, leaving 15 bases between the germline ends. The CDR3 sequence is CASSTVGTMANEKLFF. The CDR3 nucleotides are TGTGCCAGTAGTACCGTAGGGACAATGGCTAATGAAAAACTGTTTTTT. The complete variable domain, with remaining parts taken from reference TRBV19 and TRBJ1-4, reads DGGITQSPKYLFRKEGQNVTLSCEQNLNHDAMYWYRQDPGQGLRLIYYSQIVNDFQKGDIAEGYSVSREKKESFPLTVTSAQKNPTAFYLCASSTVGTMANEKLFFGSGTQLSVL.

The chain employs TRBV7-9 and TRBJ1-6, with D hard to call. V shed 5 bases and J shed 9 bases, with 20 bases lying between them. CDR3 length: 16 residues. Germline V gene data show CDR1 as SEHNR and CDR2 as FQNEAQ (reference sequence). Written as DNA, the CDR3 is TGTGCCAGCAGCCCGCTCGATTTCGGGCTGGGTTCACCCCTCCACTTT. It specifies CASSPLDFGLGSPLHF.

The genes are TRBV19 and TRBJ1-4, with D possibly matching TRBD1 (6 bases). Germline CDR1 and CDR2: LNHDA and SQIVND (reference sequence). Trimming took 7 bases from V and 2 from J, leaving 14 bases between them. The CDR3 is 15 amino acids. This chain's CDR3 is CASTHPGATNEKLFF. The CDR3 region has the DNA TGTGCCAGTACCCACCCAGGGGCGACTAATGAAAAACTGTTTTTT.

J is TRBJ2-6 and V is TRBV7-3; D call uncertain. V was shortened by 3 bases and J by 0 bases, with 9 bases between the two germline ends. The CDR3 covers 16 residues. CDR1 is SGHTA and CDR2 is FQGTGA in the germline V gene. The CDR3 spells CASSFGPNSGANVLTF. The CDR3 region has the DNA TGTGCCAGCAGCTTCGGACCGAACTCTGGGGCCAACGTCCTGACTTTC. Using reference TRBV7-3 and TRBJ2-6 for the parts outside the CDR3, the full variable domain is GAGVSQTPSNKVTEKGKYVELRCDPISGHTALYWYRQSLGQGPEFLIYFQGTGAADDSGLPNDRFFAVRPEGSVSTLKIQRTERGDSAVYLCASSFGPNSGANVLTFGAGSRLTVL.

The chain carries TRBV9 and TRBJ2-5; D could derive from TRBD1 or TRBD2 (5 bases each). This CDR3 has 17 residues. Trimming removed 0 bases at V and 5 bases at J, with 20 bases between. CDR1 is SGDLS, CDR2 YYNGEE, per germline. The CDR3 nucleotides are TGTGCCAGCAGCGTAGGGGGGTTCGCGGCGGGTTCGGAGACCCAGTACTTC. Protein: CASSVGGFAAGSETQYF.

The chain is built from TRBV24-1 and TRBJ2-5; D is uncertain. Germline loops: CDR1 KGHDR, CDR2 SFDVKD. This CDR3 is 15 amino acids long. Trimming took 4 bases from V and 5 from J, leaving 16 bases between them. CDR3 nucleotide sequence: TGTGCCACCAGTGAGAGCAGCGCCCCCCGGGAGACCCAGTACTTC. Residues: CATSESSAPRETQYF.

The chain recombines TRBV29-1 with TRBJ2-4; 11 nucleotides line up with TRBD2. The CDR3 is 14 residues long. J lost 7 bases, V lost 4 bases, and 6 bases had no gene match. Germline values: CDR1 SQVTM, CDR2 ANQGSEA. As DNA, the CDR3 is TGCAGCGTTGCCGGGACTAGCGGATCGAACATTCAGTACTTC. Amino acid sequence: CSVAGTSGSNIQYF.

This clone was observed a handful of times. The genes are TRBV4-2 and TRBJ2-3, with 11 bases fitting TRBD2. The ends lost 4 bases at V and 4 bases at J; junction bases unmatched: 13. This CDR3 comprises 18 residues. Germline CDR1 LGHNA, CDR2 YNFKEQ. CDR3 protein: CASSPQATSGGSPDTQYF. For the CDR3, the DNA is TGTGCCAGCAGCCCCCAGGCCACTAGCGGGGGAAGCCCAGATACGCAGTATTTT.

The V and J genes are TRBV27 and TRBJ1-6; D is unclear. Trimming left V 3 bases short and J 8 bases short, with 8 bases between. Germline loops: CDR1 MNHEY, CDR2 SMNVEV (reference sequence). This CDR3 has 13 amino acids. CDR3 in amino acids: CASSFGTYSPLHF. In nucleotides, the CDR3 is TGTGCCAGCAGTTTCGGAACCTATTCACCCCTCCACTTT.

This sequence joins TRBV4-1 and TRBJ2-1; 14 bases agree with TRBD2. Germline V gene sequence: CDR1 MGHRA, CDR2 YSYEKL. The CDR3 runs to 16 residues. Trimming cost V 3 bases and J 9 bases; bases outside gene matches: 7. Written as DNA, the CDR3 is TGCGCCAGCAGCCAGCCGGGACTAGCGGGAGTCCCTGAGCAGTTCTTC. As protein: CASSQPGLAGVPEQFF.

The chain is built from TRBV18 and TRBJ2-5; the D call may be TRBD1 or TRBD2 (6 bases each). V lost 5 bases and J 4 bases, leaving 11 bases between the germline ends. The germline V gene has CDR1 KGHSH and CDR2 LQKENI. The CDR3 has 13 amino acids. CDR3 in amino acids: CASSRGTGETQYF. In DNA, the CDR3 is TGTGCCAGCTCAAGGGGGACTGGAGAGACCCAGTACTTC.

The J gene is TRBJ2-7, the V gene TRBV5-6, with TRBD2 identical over 9 bases. Per germline, CDR1 SGHDT and CDR2 YYEEEE. The CDR3 is 15 residues long. V lost 2 bases to trimming and J lost 6 bases; unmatched junction nucleotides: 9. CDR3 DNA: TGTGCCAGCAGCTTAATAGCGGGAGCTCACGGCGAGCAGTACTTC. Translation: CASSLIAGAHGEQYF.

This clone was detected once. This chain connects TRBV18 to TRBJ1-4; 8 positions match TRBD1. The junction had 6 bases not matched to a gene; V was cut back by 3 bases and J by 6 bases. The CDR3 sequence is 15 residues long. Germline V gene data show CDR1 as KGHSH and CDR2 as LQKENI. CDR3 sequence reads: CASSPQDREDEKLFF. The CDR3 DNA follows: TGTGCCAGCTCACCTCAGGACAGGGAGGATGAAAAACTGTTTTTT.

V is TRBV6-5 and J is TRBJ1-3; D remains unclear. Germline V CDR1 and CDR2: MNHEY, SVGAGI. Trimming removed 6 bases at V and 2 bases at J, with 11 bases between. The CDR3 is 14 residues long. CDR3 loop: CASRIGEAGNTIYF. The CDR3 region has the DNA TGTGCCAGCAGGATTGGCGAGGCTGGAAACACCATATATTTT.

V gene TRBV27 combines with J gene TRBJ1-3; D unclear. The V gene's germline CDR1 is MNHEY and CDR2 SMNVEV (reference sequence). The CDR3 runs 14 residues. Trimming cost V 0 bases and J 4 bases, with 7 bases left between them. The CDR3 DNA is TGTGCCAGCAGTTTATCGCGTTCGGGAAACACCATATATTTT. Its protein product is CASSLSRSGNTIYF.

The chain recombines TRBV6-2 or TRBV6-3 with TRBJ1-6; no clear D. The V gene's germline CDR1 is MNHEY and CDR2 SVGEGT. CDR3 length: 14 amino acids. The V end lost 2 bases, the J end lost 8 bases, and 10 bases lay between the germline ends. CDR3 nucleotide sequence: TGTGCCAGCAGTTACGGAAGATCTGATTCACCCCTCCACTTT. Translated, it gives CASSYGRSDSPLHF.

CDR3 loop: CASRARAHEQYF. As DNA, the CDR3 is TGTGCCAGCAGGGCCAGGGCCCACGAGCAGTACTTC. The V gene is TRBV28, the J gene TRBJ2-7; weak D call: TRBD1 (5 bases). V lost 6 bases, J lost 5 bases, and 11 bases lay in between. The length of the CDR3 is 12 residues. CDR1 is MDHEN, CDR2 SYDVKM, per germline.

A single count supports this clone. In DNA form, the CDR3 reads TGTGCCAGCAGTGAAGCTACCGGGGGAGGAGGCTACACCTTC. Translating gives CASSEATGGGGYTF. This chain uses TRBV6-1 with TRBJ1-2; perhaps TRBD1 as D (5 bases). V lost 0 bases to trimming and J lost 8 bases, with 13 bases between them. This CDR3 contains 14 residues. Per the germline V gene, CDR1 is MNHNS and CDR2 is SASEGT.

V and J are TRBV14 and TRBJ1-1; the D is unclear. From germline, CDR1 is SGHDN and CDR2 FVKESK. The CDR3 covers 11 residues. Trimming removed 3 bases at V and 7 bases at J, with 6 bases between. The DNA for the CDR3 is TGTGCCAGCAGCCACGGCGTTGAAGCTTTCTTT. Its protein product is CASSHGVEAFF.

The rearrangement links TRBV5-1 to TRBJ2-5, with 8 positions matching TRBD2. V lost 0 bases to trimming and J lost 5 bases; unmatched junction nucleotides: 9. Germline values: CDR1 SGHRS, CDR2 YFSETQ. The CDR3 covers 16 residues. This chain's CDR3 is CASSLAPGGAGETQYF. CDR3 bases: TGCGCCAGCAGCTTGGCTCCGGGGGGGGCCGGGGAGACCCAGTACTTC. The entire variable domain, with the rest obtained from reference TRBV5-1 and TRBJ2-5, is as follows: KAGVTQTPRYLIKTRGQQVTLSCSPISGHRSVSWYQQTPGQGLQFLFEYFSETQRNKGNFPGRFSGRQFSNSRSEMNVSTLELGDSALYLCASSLAPGGAGETQYFGPGTRLLVL.

This chain uses TRBV30 with TRBJ1-2, with 8 bases aligning to TRBD1. With 2 bases clipped from V and 4 bases from J, the junction kept 9 bases outside the gene matches. Looked up from germline, CDR1 is GTSNPN and CDR2 is SVGIG (reference sequence). This CDR3 is built from 15 residues. In nucleotides, the CDR3 is TGTGCCTGGAGTCGGACAGGGACAGTCCCCTATGGCTACACCTTC. As protein: CAWSRTGTVPYGYTF.

The V gene is TRBV7-6, the J gene TRBJ2-3, with 11 bases identical to TRBD2. Germline CDR1 reads SGHVS; CDR2 reads FNYEAQ. The CDR3 is 14 residues long. With 6 bases clipped from V and 6 bases from J, the junction kept 5 bases outside the gene matches. The CDR3 region is CASSPTSGKDTQYF. The CDR3 DNA reads TGTGCCAGCAGTCCGACTAGCGGGAAGGATACGCAGTATTTT.

The chain joins TRBV6-1 to TRBJ1-2, with D uncertain. This CDR3 has 15 amino acids. Trimming removed 7 bases at V and 0 bases at J, with 15 bases between. In germline, CDR1 is MNHNS, CDR2 SASEGT. For the CDR3, the DNA is TGTGCCAGCACCAAAGCTGAGGGTCCTAACTATGGCTACACCTTC. Protein: CASTKAEGPNYGYTF.

The J gene is TRBJ1-4, the V gene TRBV18, with D possibly TRBD1 on 6 matching bases. The germline gives CDR1 KGHSH, CDR2 LQKENI. The CDR3 spans 15 residues. The V end lost 2 bases, the J end lost 8 bases, and 15 bases lay between the germline ends. The CDR3, as DNA: TGTGCCAGCTCACCAACACTAGGGGGTACGGAAAAACTGTTTTTT. Protein sequence: CASSPTLGGTEKLFF.

This rearrangement joins TRBV2 to TRBJ1-2, with D perhaps TRBD1 (5 bases). Germline V CDR1 and CDR2: SNHLY, FYNNEI. V was trimmed by 2 bases and J by 9 bases, leaving 19 bases between them. This CDR3 spans 15 amino acids. In DNA, the CDR3 is TGTGCCAGCAGTGAACAGGGTGGGCGGGTAGATAGCTACACCTTC. Translated, it gives CASSEQGGRVDSYTF.

The chain links TRBV6-4 to TRBJ1-5; 9 nucleotides line up with TRBD1. Looked up from germline, CDR1 is MRHNA and CDR2 is SNTAGT. V lost 3 bases to trimming and J lost 5 bases; unmatched junction nucleotides: 2. The CDR3 sequence is 14 residues long. The CDR3, as DNA: TGTGCCAGCAGTGAGGGGGACAGGGATCAGCCCCAGCATTTT. Encoded protein: CASSEGDRDQPQHF.

V usage is TRBV19 and J usage is TRBJ2-6, with D possibly TRBD1 on 6 matching bases. CDR1 and CDR2 (germline): LNHDA, SQIVND (reference sequence). V was shortened by 7 bases and J by 2 bases, with 15 bases between the two germline ends. The CDR3 has 16 residues. Written as DNA, the CDR3 is TGTGCCAGTAACATAAATACAGGGACTGGGGCCAACGTCCTGACTTTC. Encoded protein: CASNINTGTGANVLTF.